This paragraph reports one T cell receptor (beta chain). The clone's antigen remains unknown. Within one base of it there is no much larger clone, and no base qualities were kept. This specimen comes from a study of graft-versus-host responses after intestinal transplantation (dated by TCRdb to the early 2020s). About the study as a whole: Recipients received multivisceral, liver-intestinal, or isolated intestinal transplants. Rather than being sequenced by the commercial service, samples from a few later patients were sequenced in-house on an Illumina MiSeq and processed with MiXCR. All recipients received anti-thymocyte globulin induction followed by maintenance tacrolimus and steroids for approximately 3 years. A cohort of roughly 25 intestinal transplant recipients, including one retransplant, was enrolled, and a few patients lacking pretransplant specimens were excluded. Donor T cell macrochimerism was defined as a peak of at least 4% donor T cells among recipient peripheral blood mononuclear cells. To identify alloreactive clones, pre-transplant mixed lymphocyte reaction products were sequenced and then compared with unstimulated pre-transplant donor and recipient T cells. After intestinal transplantation, graft-versus-host and host-versus-graft alloreactive T cell clones in the graft, circulation and bone marrow were tracked using bulk TCR-beta CDR3 sequencing.

Preparation of the library involved the immunoSEQ multiplex PCR assay. For most patients, genomic DNA was isolated with the Qiagen DNeasy Blood and Tissue Kit and sent frozen to Adaptive Biotechnologies for TCR sequencing. For most patients, genomic DNA was subjected to high-throughput TCR-beta CDR3 sequencing by Adaptive Biotechnologies. In the paper's pipeline: TCR sequencing data were retrieved from Adaptive's ImmunoSEQ software for some 19 patients, whereas a few other patients were processed with MiXCR and VDJtools. CD4 versus CD8 sorting errors were corrected by removing sequences found in both subsets at a frequency ratio below 5:1. CDR3 nucleotide sequences shared by donor and recipient were removed because the origin of these sequences could not be assigned. Alloreactive clones required at least 2-fold expansion over unstimulated cells and minimum CFSE-low frequency of 0.002% (template counts) or 0.001% (read counts). Mappable clones were those detected in sequenced pre-transplant spleen, lymph node, or MLR CFSE-low populations of the donor or recipient. The cumulative frequency of alloreactive clones was calculated as a percentage of all sequences, weighted by copy number. TCRdb provides this immuneACCESS table in a form limited to in-frame rearrangements. Some clones are lacking; in checked studies, under half of them reflect an unresolved V gene, and why the rest are absent is not known. That table supplies the V and J calls and clone size; D and trimming were determined from the DNA. This sample has about 59,000 clones in its table, and approximately 94% of those were observed once. Of the sample, around 0.4% is held by the ten largest clones.

Summary of the overall study and its limitations: GvH clones were detected in recipient bone marrow, and some appeared earlier in ileal mucosa or blood, consistent with an intestinal mucosal origin. Early after transplant, declines in HvG clones were associated with peak levels of circulating GvH clones. In patients with donor T cell macrochimerism, the allografts had high GvH to HvG T cell clonal ratios. The relatively low number and heterogeneity of intestinal transplant patients limited the conclusions.

Sample time point, as interpreted from the label and publication: cells obtained before transplantation from donor or recipient. CD3+CD4+ and CD3+CD8+ populations were FACS-sorted from unstimulated pre-transplant donor and recipient cells taken from spleen or lymph nodes. CDR1 and CDR2, per the germline V gene, are MNHEY and SVGAGI. Between the V and J ends, shortened by 5 bases and 0 bases respectively, the junction contains 8 bases. From the cysteine up to the phenylalanine, the CDR3 has a length of 15 residues. CDR3 DNA only is kept here, 45 bases in frame from base 1. The rearranged chain carries TRBV6-5 and TRBJ1-6, with TRBD1 tentatively as D gene (5 bases match). The sequence was obtained from a human donor who was the organ donor for an intestinal transplant. The source was unstimulated CD4+ T cells sorted from spleen or lymph node cells, collected before transplant. The CDR3 reads as follows: CASSRTFSYNSPLHF. The nucleotide sequence is TGTGCCAGCAGTCGGACATTCTCCTATAATTCACCCCTCCACTTT.